The 11 T cell receptor beta chains below come from one sample, sequenced in a study of shared clonotypes between healthy human individuals. Naive CD8 cells lacked CD45RO and underwent positive selection for CCR7, leaving out terminally differentiated effector memory CD45RA+ cells. The table came from immunoSEQ multiplex PCR; TCRdb's copy has only in-frame clones and leaves some out. The data show about 2 million clones, with 85% to 95% seen just once and around 1.2% held by the top ten. The sequencing input was naive CD8+ T cells sorted from blood. The source of these receptors is a man in his late teens or twenties in good health.

Points on this clone: Other DNA variants within this sample encode the same CDR3. The chain carries TRBV4-1 and TRBJ1-3; 9 bases line up with TRBD1. J gave up 1 base and V 3 bases, and 1 base lay outside the gene matches. This CDR3 has 15 residues. The V gene's germline CDR1 is MGHRA and CDR2 YSYEKL. The CDR3 loop reads CASSQDRGSGNTIYF. Here the CDR3 DNA reads TGCGCCAGCAGCCAGGACAGGGGTTCTGGAAACACCATATATTTT.

V gene TRBV13 combines with J gene TRBJ2-3, with D tentatively TRBD2 (6 bases). This CDR3 has 16 amino acids. Germline loops: CDR1 PRHDT, CDR2 FYEKMQ (reference sequence). Trimming cost V 4 bases and J 0 bases, with 14 bases left between them. As DNA, the CDR3 is TGTGCCAGCAGCTACGTCTCCGCGGGGAGCACAGATACGCAGTATTTT. As protein: CASSYVSAGSTDTQYF.

The chain has TRBV5-5 and TRBJ2-7, with D uncertain. Germline V gene sequence: CDR1 SGHKS, CDR2 YYEKEE (reference sequence). The CDR3 totals 14 residues. V gave up 4 bases and J gave up 1 base, with 12 bases separating them. CDR3 nucleotide sequence: TGTGCCAGCAGCCCCTTTGGCGCTTCCTACGAGCAGTACTTC. Translated, it gives CASSPFGASYEQYF.

The chain has TRBV27 and TRBJ2-5; 8 bases line up with TRBD2. The length of the CDR3 is 14 residues. CDR1 and CDR2 (germline): MNHEY, SMNVEV (reference sequence). V trimming: 3 bases; J trimming: 5 bases; junction bases outside the gene matches: 5. DNA for the CDR3: TGTGCCAGCAGTTTCGTCGGGGGGGCGGAGACCCAGTACTTC. Amino acid sequence: CASSFVGGAETQYF.

The V call is TRBV7-2, the J call TRBJ2-5, with no clear D. The V gene's germline CDR1 is SGHTA and CDR2 FQGNSA. The CDR3 contains 16 residues. Trimming removed 1 base at V and 2 bases at J, with 14 bases between. The CDR3 nucleotides are TGTGCCAGCAGCTTAGTCGGTTTGGCGGTACAAGAGACCCAGTACTTC. Translated: CASSLVGLAVQETQYF.

This clone showed up just once. The CDR3 coding sequence is TGTGCCACAGGCTATGGCTACACCTTC. Residues: CATGYGYTF. The gene calls are TRBV6-1 and TRBJ1-2, with D uncertain. V dropped 10 bases and J dropped 4 bases, with 4 bases sitting between them. Germline assignment: CDR1 MNHNS and CDR2 SASEGT. The CDR3 contains 9 residues.

On this clone itself: The sample carries other DNA sequences with the same CDR3. The genes are TRBV5-6 and TRBJ2-7; D unclear. The CDR3 is made up of 13 amino acids. Germline CDR1 is SGHDT and CDR2 is YYEEEE. Trimming stripped 0 bases from V and 7 bases from J, with 11 bases between. For the CDR3, the DNA is TGTGCCAGCAGCTTGGAGGCGACGTATGAGCAGTACTTC. Encoded protein: CASSLEATYEQYF.

This rearrangement joins TRBV13 to TRBJ2-3; TRBD2 agrees at 12 bases. The CDR3 contains 18 residues. J was trimmed by 0 bases and V by 5 bases; bases with no gene match: 9. The germline V gene has CDR1 PRHDT and CDR2 FYEKMQ (reference sequence). The CDR3 region has the DNA TGTGCCAGCAGCCTCGGACTAGCGGGAACCGTTAGCACAGATACGCAGTATTTT. It yields the protein CASSLGLAGTVSTDTQYF.

For this clone: This CDR3 is also generated by other DNA sequences in the sample. The rearrangement uses TRBV13 and TRBJ2-5, with TRBD1 matching over 9 bases. Per germline, CDR1 PRHDT and CDR2 FYEKMQ (reference sequence). Germline trimming cut 4 bases from V and 5 bases from J; bases unmatched to any gene: 2. This CDR3 spans 13 amino acids. CDR3 region: CASSSGQGETQYF. CDR3 sequence (DNA): TGTGCCAGCAGCTCGGGACAGGGTGAGACCCAGTACTTC.

As regards this clone: In the same sample, other DNA sequences code for this CDR3. V and J are TRBV13 and TRBJ1-5, with TRBD1 matching over 7 bases. V was pared by 0 bases and J by 5 bases, with 1 base of the junction left unmatched. The germline V gene encodes CDR1 PRHDT and CDR2 FYEKMQ (reference sequence). The CDR3 covers 14 residues. CDR3 nucleotide sequence: TGTGCCAGCAGCTTAGGGCAGGGGGATCAGCCCCAGCATTTT. Translated: CASSLGQGDQPQHF.

The V and J genes are TRBV28 and TRBJ1-5, with a weak D call TRBD1 (6 bases). CDR1 MDHEN and CDR2 SYDVKM come from the germline V gene. The CDR3 has 15 residues. The ends were cut back, 1 base at V and 4 bases at J, with 11 bases in the middle. The chain's CDR3 is CASSLLTGTNQPQHF. The DNA of the CDR3 is TGTGCCAGCAGTTTATTGACAGGAACAAATCAGCCCCAGCATTTT.